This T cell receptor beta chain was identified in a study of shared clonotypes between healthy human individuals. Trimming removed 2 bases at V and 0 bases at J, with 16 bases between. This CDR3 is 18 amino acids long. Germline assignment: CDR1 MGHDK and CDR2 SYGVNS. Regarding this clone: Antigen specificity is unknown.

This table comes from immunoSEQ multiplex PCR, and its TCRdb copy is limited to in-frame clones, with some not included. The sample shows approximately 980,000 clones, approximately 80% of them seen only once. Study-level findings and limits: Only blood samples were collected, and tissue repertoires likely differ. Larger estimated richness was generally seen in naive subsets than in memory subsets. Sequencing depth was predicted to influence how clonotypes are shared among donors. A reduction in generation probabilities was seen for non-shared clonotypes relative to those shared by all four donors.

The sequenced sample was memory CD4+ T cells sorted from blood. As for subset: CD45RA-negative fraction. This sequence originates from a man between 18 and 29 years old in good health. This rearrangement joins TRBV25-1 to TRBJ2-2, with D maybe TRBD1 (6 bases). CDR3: CASSEGYYGTTNTGELFF. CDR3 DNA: TGTGCCAGCAGTGAAGGTTACTACGGGACAACGAACACCGGGGAGCTGTTTTTT.